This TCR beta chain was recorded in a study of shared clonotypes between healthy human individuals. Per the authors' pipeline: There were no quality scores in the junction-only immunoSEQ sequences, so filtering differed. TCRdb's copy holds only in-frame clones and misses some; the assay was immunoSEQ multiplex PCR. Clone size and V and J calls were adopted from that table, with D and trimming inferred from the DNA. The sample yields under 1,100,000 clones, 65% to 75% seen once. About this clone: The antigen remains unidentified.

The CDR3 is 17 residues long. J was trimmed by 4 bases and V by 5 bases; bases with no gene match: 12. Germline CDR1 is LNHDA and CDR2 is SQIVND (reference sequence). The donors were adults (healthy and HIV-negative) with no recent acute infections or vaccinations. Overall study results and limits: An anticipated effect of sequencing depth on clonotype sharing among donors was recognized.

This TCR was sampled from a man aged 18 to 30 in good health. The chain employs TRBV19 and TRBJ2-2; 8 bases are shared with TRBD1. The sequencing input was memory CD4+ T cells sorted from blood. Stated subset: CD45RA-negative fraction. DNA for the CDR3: TGTGCCAGTAGTCCCTACTCGGACAGGGTGACCACCGGGGAGCTGTTTTTT. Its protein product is CASSPYSDRVTTGELFF.